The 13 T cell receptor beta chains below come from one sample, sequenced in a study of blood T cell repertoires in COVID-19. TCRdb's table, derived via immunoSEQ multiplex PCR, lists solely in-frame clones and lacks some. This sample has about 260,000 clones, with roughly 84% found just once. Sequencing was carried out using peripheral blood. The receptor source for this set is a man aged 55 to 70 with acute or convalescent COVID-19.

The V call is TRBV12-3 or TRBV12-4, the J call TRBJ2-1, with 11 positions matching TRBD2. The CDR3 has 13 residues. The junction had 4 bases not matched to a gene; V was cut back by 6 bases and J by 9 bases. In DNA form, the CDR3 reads TGTGCCAGCAGGACTAGCGGGAACTCTGAGCAGTTCTTC. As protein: CASRTSGNSEQFF.

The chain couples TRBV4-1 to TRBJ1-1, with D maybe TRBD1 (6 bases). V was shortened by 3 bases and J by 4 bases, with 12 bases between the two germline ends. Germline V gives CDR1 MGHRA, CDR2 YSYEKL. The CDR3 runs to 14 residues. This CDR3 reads CASSQPGRGTEAFF. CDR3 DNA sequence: TGCGCCAGCAGCCAGCCTGGCAGGGGCACTGAAGCTTTCTTT.

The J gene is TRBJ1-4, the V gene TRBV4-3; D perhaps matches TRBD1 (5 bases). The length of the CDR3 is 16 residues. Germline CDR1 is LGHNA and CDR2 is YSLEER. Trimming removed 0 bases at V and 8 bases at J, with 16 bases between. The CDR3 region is CASSQETGRVGEKLFF. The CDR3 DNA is TGCGCCAGCAGCCAAGAGACGGGCAGGGTTGGAGAAAAACTGTTTTTT.

The CDR3 DNA reads TGTGCCAGCTCACCAACTAGCGGGATTATTGGACACACAGATACGCAGTATTTT. It translates to CASSPTSGIIGHTDTQYF. This chain links TRBV18 with TRBJ2-3; 10 positions agree with TRBD2. The junction had 10 bases not matched to a gene; V was cut back by 2 bases and J by 2 bases. The CDR3 sequence is 18 residues long. Per the germline V gene, CDR1 is KGHSH and CDR2 is LQKENI.

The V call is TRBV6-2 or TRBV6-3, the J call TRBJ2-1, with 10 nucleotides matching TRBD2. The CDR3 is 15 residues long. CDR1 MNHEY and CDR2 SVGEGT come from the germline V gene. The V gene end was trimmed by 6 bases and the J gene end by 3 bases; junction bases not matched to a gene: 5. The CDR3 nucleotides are TGTGCCAGCAGCCTGGGGACTAGCGACTACAATGAGCAGTTCTTC. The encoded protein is CASSLGTSDYNEQFF.

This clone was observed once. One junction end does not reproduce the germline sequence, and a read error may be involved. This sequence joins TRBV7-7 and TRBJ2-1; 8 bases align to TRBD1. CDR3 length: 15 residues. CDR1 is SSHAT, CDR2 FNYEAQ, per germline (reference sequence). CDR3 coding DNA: TGTGCTAGCAGCCAGACAGGGACAGGCCACAATGAGCAGTTCTTC. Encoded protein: CASSQTGTGHNEQFF.

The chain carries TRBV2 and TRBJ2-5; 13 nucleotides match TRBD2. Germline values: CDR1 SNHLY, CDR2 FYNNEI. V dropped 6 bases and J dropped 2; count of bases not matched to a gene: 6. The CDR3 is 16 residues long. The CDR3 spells CASRLLAGGVQETQYF. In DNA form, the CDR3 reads TGTGCCAGCAGGCTACTAGCGGGAGGGGTACAAGAGACCCAGTACTTC.

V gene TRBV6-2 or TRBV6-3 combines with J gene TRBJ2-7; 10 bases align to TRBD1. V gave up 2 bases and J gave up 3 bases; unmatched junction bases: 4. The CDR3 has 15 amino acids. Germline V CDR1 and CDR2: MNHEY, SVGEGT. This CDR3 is CASSYPGQGNYEQYF. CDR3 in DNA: TGTGCCAGCAGTTACCCGGGACAGGGGAACTACGAGCAGTACTTC.

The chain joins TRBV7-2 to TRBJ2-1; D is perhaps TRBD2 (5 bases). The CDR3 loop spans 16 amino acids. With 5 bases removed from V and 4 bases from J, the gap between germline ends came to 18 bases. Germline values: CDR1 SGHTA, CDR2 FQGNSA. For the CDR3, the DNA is TGTGCCAGCAGCCGTTACGGGGAAACGGGTTACAATGAGCAGTTCTTC. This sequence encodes CASSRYGETGYNEQFF.

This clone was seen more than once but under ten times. CDR3 sequence reads: CASSHLVYNEQFF. CDR3 nucleotides: TGCGCCAGCAGCCACCTCGTATACAATGAGCAGTTCTTC. The chain joins TRBV4-1 to TRBJ2-1; D gene uncertain. V lost 3 bases to trimming and J lost 4 bases, with 7 bases between them. The CDR3 runs to 13 residues. CDR1 is MGHRA, CDR2 YSYEKL, per germline.

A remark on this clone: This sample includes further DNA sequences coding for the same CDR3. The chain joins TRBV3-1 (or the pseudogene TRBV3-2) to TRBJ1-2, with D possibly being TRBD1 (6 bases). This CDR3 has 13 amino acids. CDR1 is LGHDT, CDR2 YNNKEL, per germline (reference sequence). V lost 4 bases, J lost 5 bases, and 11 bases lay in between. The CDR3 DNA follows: TGTGCCAGCAGCCCTAGACAGGCATATGGCTACACCTTC. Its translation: CASSPRQAYGYTF.

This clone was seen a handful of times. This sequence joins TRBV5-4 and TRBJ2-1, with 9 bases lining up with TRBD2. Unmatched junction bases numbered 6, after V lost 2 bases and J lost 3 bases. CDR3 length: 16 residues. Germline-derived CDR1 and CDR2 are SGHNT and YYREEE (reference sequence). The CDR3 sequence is CASSFRTTSGYNEQFF. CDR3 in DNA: TGTGCCAGCAGCTTTAGAACGACTAGCGGCTACAATGAGCAGTTCTTC. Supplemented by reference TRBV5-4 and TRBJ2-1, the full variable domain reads ETGVTQSPTHLIKTRGQQVTLRCSSQSGHNTVSWYQQALGQGPQFIFQYYREEENGRGNFPPRFSGLQFPNYSSELNVNALELDDSALYLCASSFRTTSGYNEQFFGPGTRLTVL.

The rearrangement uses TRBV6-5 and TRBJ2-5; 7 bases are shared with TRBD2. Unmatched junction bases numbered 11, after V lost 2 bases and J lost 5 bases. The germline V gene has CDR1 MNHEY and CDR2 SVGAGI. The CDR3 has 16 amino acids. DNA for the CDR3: TGTGCCAGCAGTTACATAGGCGGGGTCGGGGGGGAGACCCAGTACTTC. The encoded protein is CASSYIGGVGGETQYF.